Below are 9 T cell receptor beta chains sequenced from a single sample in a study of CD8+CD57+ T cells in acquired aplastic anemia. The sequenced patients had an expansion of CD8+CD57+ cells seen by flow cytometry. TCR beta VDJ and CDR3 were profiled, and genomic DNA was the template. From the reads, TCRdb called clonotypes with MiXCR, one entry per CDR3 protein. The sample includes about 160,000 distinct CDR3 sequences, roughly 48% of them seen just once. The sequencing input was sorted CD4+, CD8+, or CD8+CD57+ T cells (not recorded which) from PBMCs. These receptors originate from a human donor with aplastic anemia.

The CDR3 nucleotides read TGTGCCAGCAAGACAGGGGTAAGCACTGAAGCTTTCTTT. It is translated as CASKTGVSTEAFF. This chain joins TRBV28 and TRBJ1-1, with 8 bases aligning to TRBD1. The CDR3 spans 13 residues. The germline gives CDR1 MDHEN, CDR2 SYDVKM. Trimming took 7 bases from V and 4 from J; bases not matched to a gene: 5. The complete variable domain, with remaining parts taken from reference TRBV28 and TRBJ1-1, reads DVKVTQSSRYLVKRTGEKVFLECVQDMDHENMFWYRQDPGLGLRLIYFSYDVKMKEKGDIPEGYSVSREKKERFSLILESASTNQTSMYLCASKTGVSTEAFFGQGTRLTVV.

CDR3 residues: CASSTWTSGATYEQYF. The CDR3 DNA sequence: TGTGCCAGCAGTACATGGACTAGCGGGGCCACCTACGAGCAGTACTTC. The J gene is TRBJ2-7, the V gene TRBV12-3 or TRBV12-4; 12 nucleotides line up with TRBD2. Trimming took 5 bases from V and 2 from J; bases not matched to a gene: 7. CDR3 size: 16 residues.

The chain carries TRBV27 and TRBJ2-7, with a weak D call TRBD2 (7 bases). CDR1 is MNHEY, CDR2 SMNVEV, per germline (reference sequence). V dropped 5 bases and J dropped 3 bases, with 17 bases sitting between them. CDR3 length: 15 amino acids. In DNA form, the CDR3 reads TGTGCCAGCAGTCCCCTTCGGGGGGCATTCTACGAGCAGTACTTC. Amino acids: CASSPLRGAFYEQYF.

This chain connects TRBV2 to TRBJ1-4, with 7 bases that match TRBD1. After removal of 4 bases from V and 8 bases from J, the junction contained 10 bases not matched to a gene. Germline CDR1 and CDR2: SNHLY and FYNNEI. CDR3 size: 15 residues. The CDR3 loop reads CASSVEQGNSEKLFF. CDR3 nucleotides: TGTGCCAGCAGTGTCGAACAGGGGAACTCGGAAAAACTGTTTTTT. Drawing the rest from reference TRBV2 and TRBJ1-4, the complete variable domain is EPEVTQTPSHQVTQMGQEVILRCVPISNHLYFYWYRQILGQKVEFLVSFYNNEISEKSEIFDDQFSVERPDGSNFTLKIRSTKLEDSAMYFCASSVEQGNSEKLFFGSGTQLSVL.

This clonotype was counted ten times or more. The CDR3 bases are TGTGCCAGCAGCCGCGGGACAGGGATGATCGAGCAGTACTTC. Translating it yields CASSRGTGMIEQYF. This chain joins TRBV11-2 and TRBJ2-7, with TRBD1 matching over 9 bases. The V gene's germline CDR1 is SGHAT and CDR2 FQNNGV. CDR3 length: 14 residues. Trimming at V came to 5 bases and at J to 6 bases, leaving 8 bases not matched to a gene.

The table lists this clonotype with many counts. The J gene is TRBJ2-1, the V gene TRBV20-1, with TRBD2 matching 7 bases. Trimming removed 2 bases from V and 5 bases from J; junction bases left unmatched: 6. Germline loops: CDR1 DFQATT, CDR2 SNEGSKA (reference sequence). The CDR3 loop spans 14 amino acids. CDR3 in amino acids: CSARYRLADNEQFF. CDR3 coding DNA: TGCAGTGCTAGATACAGACTAGCCGACAATGAGCAGTTCTTC.

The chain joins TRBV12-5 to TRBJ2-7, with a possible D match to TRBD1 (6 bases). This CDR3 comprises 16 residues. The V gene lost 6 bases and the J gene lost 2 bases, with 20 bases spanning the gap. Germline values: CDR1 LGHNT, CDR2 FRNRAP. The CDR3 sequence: CASGALRGWVTYEQYF. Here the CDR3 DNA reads TGTGCTAGTGGCGCCCTCAGGGGATGGGTGACCTACGAGCAGTACTTC.

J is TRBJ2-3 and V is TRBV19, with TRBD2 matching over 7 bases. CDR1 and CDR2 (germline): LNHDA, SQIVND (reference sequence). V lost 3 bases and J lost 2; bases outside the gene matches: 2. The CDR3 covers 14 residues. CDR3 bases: TGTGCCAGTAGTATCCTAGCGGACACAGATACGCAGTATTTT. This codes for CASSILADTDTQYF.

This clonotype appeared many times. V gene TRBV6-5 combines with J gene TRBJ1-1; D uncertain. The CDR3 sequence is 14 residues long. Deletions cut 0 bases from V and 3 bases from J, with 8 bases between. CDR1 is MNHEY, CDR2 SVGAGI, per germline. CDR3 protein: CASSYSSVDTEAFF. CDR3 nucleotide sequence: TGTGCCAGCAGTTACTCGTCAGTAGACACTGAAGCTTTCTTT.